This T cell receptor beta chain was profiled in a study of T cell responses to AZD1222 COVID-19 vaccine. Regarding the study as a whole: The study found vaccine-associated CD4 TCRs spanning spike, dominant at 160-218 and 743-854. Unmutated variant regions are reportedly the target of nearly half of TCRs that are spike-specific.

As for this clone: Its specificity is unknown.

The germline gives CDR1 MNHEY, CDR2 SVGEGT. Unmatched junction bases numbered 8, after V lost 1 base and J lost 2 bases. The CDR3 contains 17 residues. Libraries were prepared by immunoSEQ multiplex PCR; TCRdb keeps only in-frame clonotypes and omits some of them. The sample lists around 97,000 clones, less than 95% occurring once. J is TRBJ2-4 and V is TRBV6-2 or TRBV6-3; 7 bases agree with TRBD1. The TCR originated in an adult in good health. The specimen was peripheral blood, collected on day 0 of AZD1222 vaccination. DNA for the CDR3: TGTGCCAGCAGTTACTTAAATCCGGGACAGACCAAAAACATTCAGTACTTC. Translating gives CASSYLNPGQTKNIQYF.